Sequencing of this T cell receptor (beta chain) was carried out in a study of blood T cell repertoires in COVID-19. Sequenced by immunoSEQ multiplex PCR; TCRdb stores in-frame clones only, minus some. The repertoire includes hundreds of thousands of clones, around 91% of them detected once, and 1.7% sits in the top ten. Looked up from germline, CDR1 is ENHRY and CDR2 is SYGVKD. The CDR3 loop spans 14 amino acids. V shed 10 bases, J shed 6 bases, and the junction held 8 bases outside the gene matches. This clone occurred many times. The sequenced sample was PBMCs or T cells enriched from blood (not recorded which). The chain recombines TRBV10-3 with TRBJ2-2, with 10 bases that match TRBD2. The receptor was derived from a woman aged 18-29 years with acute COVID-19. This CDR3 reads CATEAGGPAGELFF. In DNA, the CDR3 is TGTGCCACTGAAGCGGGAGGGCCCGCCGGGGAGCTGTTTTTT.